This section outlines one T cell receptor (beta chain) sequence together with its context. Its target is not known. The CDR3 is made up of 13 amino acids. CDR1 is MNHEY and CDR2 is SVGAGI in the germline V gene. The V gene lost 4 bases and the J gene lost 8 bases, with 11 bases spanning the gap. Treatment denoted: 10-day PBMC culture with coronavirus spike peptide pools or control peptides (ViraFEST assay). These data originate in a study of vaccination and CD4 T cells after COVID-19. The Oncomine TCR Beta short-read assay sequenced DNA from cultured CD4+ T cells. MiXCR, run by TCRdb on the PCR reads, gives a single entry per CDR3 protein. The sample carries about 17,000 distinct CDR3 sequences, about 53% recorded once. Study-level points and caveats: Analysis of convalescent patients found that 304 of 307 vaccine-specific clones were spike mono-reactive.

Sequenced: CD4+ T cells from blood, cultured in vitro. The chain employs TRBV6-5 and TRBJ1-4, with D possibly matching TRBD1 (6 bases). The TCR was taken from a human donor who had recovered from COVID-19. CDR3 region: CASSWGQDEKLFF. CDR3 in DNA: TGTGCCAGCAGTTGGGGGCAGGACGAAAAACTGTTTTTT.